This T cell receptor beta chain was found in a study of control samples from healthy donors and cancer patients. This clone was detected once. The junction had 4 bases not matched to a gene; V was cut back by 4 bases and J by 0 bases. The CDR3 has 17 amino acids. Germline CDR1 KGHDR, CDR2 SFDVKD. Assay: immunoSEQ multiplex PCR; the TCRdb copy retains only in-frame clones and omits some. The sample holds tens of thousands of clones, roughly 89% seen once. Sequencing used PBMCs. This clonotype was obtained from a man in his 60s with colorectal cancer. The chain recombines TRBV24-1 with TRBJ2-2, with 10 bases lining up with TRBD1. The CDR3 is CATSDPGQGANTGELFF. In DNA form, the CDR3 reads TGTGCCACCAGTGACCCCGGACAGGGGGCGAACACCGGGGAGCTGTTTTTT.